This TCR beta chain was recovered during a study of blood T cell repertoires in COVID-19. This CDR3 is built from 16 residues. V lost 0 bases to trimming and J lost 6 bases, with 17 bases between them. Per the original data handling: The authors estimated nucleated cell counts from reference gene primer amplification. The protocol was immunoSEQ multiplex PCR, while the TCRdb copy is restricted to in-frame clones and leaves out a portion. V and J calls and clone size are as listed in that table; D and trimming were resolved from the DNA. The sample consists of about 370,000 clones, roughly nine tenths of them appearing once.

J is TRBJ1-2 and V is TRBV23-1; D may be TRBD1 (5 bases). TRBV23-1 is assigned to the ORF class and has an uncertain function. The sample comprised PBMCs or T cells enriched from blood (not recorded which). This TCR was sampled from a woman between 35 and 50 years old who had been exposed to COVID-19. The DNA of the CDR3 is TGCGCCAGCAGTCAATCGGAGAGACAGAGCTTCGATGGCTACACCTTC. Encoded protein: CASSQSERQSFDGYTF.